A selection of T cell receptor beta chains follows, all from one sample in a study of blood T cells in healthy people across ages. TCRdb called the 5' RACE reads again in MiXCR, with one record for every CDR3 protein. The sample includes roughly 900,000 distinct CDR3 sequences, 40% to 60% of them seen just once. The specimen sequenced was blood. The receptors originated from a man younger than 45 in good health. Both conserved end residues are part of each CDR3. D genes are given only for firm matches. Not every row has a clone size; where given, it reads once, few, many or a size class.

-	TRBD1	TRBJ2-7	TRBV28	CASSSPRTGLSYEQYF	TGTGCCAGCAGTTCCCCTCGGACAGGGCTTTCCTACGAGCAGTACTTC
-	TRBD1	TRBJ1-2	TRBV29-1	CSVAQGENGYTF	TGCAGCGTTGCTCAGGGGGAGAATGGCTACACCTTC
few	-	TRBJ2-3	TRBV5-5	CASIDTGQFTDTQYF	TGTGCCAGCATCGACACGGGGCAGTTCACAGATACGCAGTATTTT
-	TRBD1	TRBJ2-1	TRBV7-8	CASSTDRGPYNEQFF	TGTGCCAGCAGCACCGACAGGGGTCCCTACAATGAGCAGTTCTTC
once	-	TRBJ2-7	TRBV28	CASSGTNSLHEQYF	TGTGCCAGCAGTGGGACAAACAGTCTGCACGAGCAGTACTTC
-	TRBD2	TRBJ2-5	TRBV5-5	CASSPLAGGREQYF	TGTGCCAGCAGCCCTCTAGCGGGGGGGCGGGAGCAGTACTTC
-	TRBD2	TRBJ2-3	TRBV5-1	CASSSYLRGSTDTQYF	TGCGCCAGCAGCTCATACTTGCGGGGGAGCACAGATACGCAGTATTTT
-	TRBD2	TRBJ2-3	TRBV9	CASSVGGLAGSSTDTQYF	TGTGCCAGCAGCGTAGGGGGACTAGCGGGGTCTAGCACAGATACGCAGTATTTT
-	-	TRBJ2-2	TRBV7-2	CASSFGPESGELFF	TGTGCCAGCAGCTTTGGACCGGAGTCCGGGGAGCTGTTTTTT
once	-	TRBJ2-2	TRBV12-3/TRBV12-4	CASKDNGQNTGELFF	TGTGCCAGCAAGGATAACGGTCAGAACACCGGGGAGCTGTTTTTT
-	-	TRBJ2-1	TRBV3-1	CASSQDPIRGEFF	TGTGCCAGCAGCCAAGACCCCATCAGGGGCGAGTTCTTC
-	-	TRBJ2-3	TRBV7-2	CASSPSGRGRADTQYF	TGTGCCAGCAGCCCCTCCGGGCGGGGGCGCGCAGATACGCAGTATTTT
-	-	TRBJ1-2	TRBV20-1	CSAQTATDIDGYTF	TGCAGTGCCCAGACCGCCACCGATATCGATGGCTACACCTTC
-	-	TRBJ2-3	TRBV12-3/TRBV12-4	CASSKLRGDTQYF	TGTGCCAGCAGCAAACTGAGGGGTGATACGCAGTATTTT
many	TRBD2	TRBJ2-3	TRBV20-1	CSARRPQGGSDTQYF	TGCAGTGCTAGACGACCCCAGGGAGGGTCAGATACGCAGTATTTT
-	TRBD1	TRBJ1-2	TRBV29-1	CSVGAGGDYGYTF	TGCAGCGTTGGGGCAGGGGGCGACTATGGCTACACCTTC
-	-	TRBJ2-3	TRBV20-1	CSASSVDSESTDTQYF	TGCAGTGCTAGCTCTGTGGATAGCGAGAGCACAGATACGCAGTATTTT